The source of this TCR beta chain is a study of CD8+ T cells in alopecia areata. Collected material from alopecia areata patients comprised lesional scalp punch biopsies and peripheral blood. Investigators sorted PBMCs to obtain both CD4+ and CD8+ T cells. V was shortened by 10 bases and J by 0 bases, with 13 bases between the two germline ends. CDR3 size: 13 residues. Germline V lookup: CDR1 ENHRY, CDR2 SYGVKD. Reverse transcription of extracted RNA yielded cDNA, which provided the sequencing template. Clones were read by immunoSEQ multiplex PCR, and TCRdb kept only the in-frame ones, dropping some. The profile covers over 150,000 clones, with approximately 59% appearing a single time and about 15% taken by the ten largest.

This TCR was recovered from a human donor with alopecia areata. Sequencing used CD4+ T cells sorted from blood, obtained at week 0. This rearrangement joins TRBV10-3 to TRBJ2-7, with D possibly being TRBD2 (7 bases). CDR3: CATKGGPSYEQYF. DNA of the CDR3: TGTGCCACAAAGGGGGGGCCCTCCTACGAGCAGTACTTC.